The sample holds one count of the clone carrying this TCR beta chain. The record originates from a study of T cell responses to AZD1222 COVID-19 vaccine. Measured with immunoSEQ multiplex PCR; TCRdb has only the in-frame clones, and not every one. This table holds 180,000 or so clones, 92% found once. The sequencing used peripheral blood, collected 28 days after the second AZD1222 dose. This clonotype was sampled from an adult who received the AZD1222 COVID-19 vaccine.

The CDR3 DNA is TGTGCCAGCAGTGAAGTAGGCACCTACGAGCAGTACTTC. Amino acid sequence: CASSEVGTYEQYF. The chain employs TRBV6-1 and TRBJ2-7, with unresolved D. CDR3 length: 13 amino acids. V was trimmed by 1 base and J by 2 bases, leaving 6 bases between them. Germline-derived CDR1 and CDR2 are MNHNS and SASEGT.